The rows below give T cell receptor beta chains drawn from one sample of a study of PD-1 blockade in classical Hodgkin lymphoma. The protocol was immunoSEQ multiplex PCR, while the TCRdb copy is restricted to in-frame clones and leaves out a portion. The data hold more than 70,000 clones, with over 90% observed a single time. This sample comprised peripheral blood mononuclear cells (PBMCs), obtained before the second cycle of nivolumab. The source is a human donor with classical Hodgkin lymphoma. Both conserved end residues are part of each CDR3. The D gene is left open where the match is weak. Size values are once, few and many counts, or a class for expanded clones, and some rows have none.

d_call: NA; clone_size: NA; j_call: TRBJ2-3; v_call: TRBV7-9; cdr3_nt: TGTGCCAGCAGCTCCTACACTTCTAGCACAGATACGCAGTATTTT; cdr3_aa: CASSSYTSSTDTQYF
d_call: NA; clone_size: NA; j_call: TRBJ2-5; v_call: TRBV21-1; cdr3_nt: TGTGCCAGCAGCCCTGATGTCCGGGACTTTCAAGAGACCCAGTACTTC; cdr3_aa: CASSPDVRDFQETQYF
d_call: TRBD1; clone_size: NA; j_call: TRBJ2-7; v_call: TRBV27; cdr3_nt: TGTGCCAGCGGGGACAGGGGGCGACCCGACGAGCAGTACTTC; cdr3_aa: CASGDRGRPDEQYF
d_call: TRBD1; clone_size: NA; j_call: TRBJ1-5; v_call: TRBV15; cdr3_nt: TGTGCCACCAGCAGAATCGGACAGGGGGCTTGGGGCAATCAGCCCCAGCATTTT; cdr3_aa: CATSRIGQGAWGNQPQHF
d_call: TRBD2; clone_size: NA; j_call: TRBJ2-1; v_call: TRBV9; cdr3_nt: TGTGCCAGCAGCGTAGGCGGGGGAATCTACAATGAGCAGTTCTTC; cdr3_aa: CASSVGGGIYNEQFF
d_call: TRBD1; clone_size: NA; j_call: TRBJ1-2; v_call: TRBV4-2; cdr3_nt: TGTGCCAGCAGCCAAAGTCAAGGGGGCCGCTATAACTATGGCTACACCTTC; cdr3_aa: CASSQSQGGRYNYGYTF
d_call: NA; clone_size: NA; j_call: TRBJ2-5; v_call: TRBV5-6; cdr3_nt: TGTGCCAGCAACCCTGTCGGGGGAGGCGGGGAGACCCAGTACTTC; cdr3_aa: CASNPVGGGGETQYF
d_call: NA; clone_size: NA; j_call: TRBJ1-2; v_call: TRBV2; cdr3_nt: TGTGCCAGCAGTGAACAGGGATCTAACTATGGCTACACCTTC; cdr3_aa: CASSEQGSNYGYTF
d_call: NA; clone_size: NA; j_call: TRBJ1-3; v_call: TRBV7-6; cdr3_nt: TGTGCCAGCAGCTTAGGGCAGACCAGCTCTGGAAACACCATATATTTT; cdr3_aa: CASSLGQTSSGNTIYF
d_call: TRBD1; clone_size: NA; j_call: TRBJ2-7; v_call: TRBV30; cdr3_nt: TGTGCCTGGGCGTACCTGGGACAGTCCTACGAGCAGTACTTC; cdr3_aa: CAWAYLGQSYEQYF
d_call: NA; clone_size: NA; j_call: TRBJ2-7; v_call: TRBV7-6; cdr3_nt: TGTGCCAGCAGCTCGGAGGGGGATTCGGTTTGGTACGAGCAGTACTTC; cdr3_aa: CASSSEGDSVWYEQYF
d_call: NA; clone_size: NA; j_call: TRBJ2-7; v_call: TRBV30; cdr3_nt: TGTGCCTGGAGTCCGCCTGTCAGGGGCGAGCAGTACTTC; cdr3_aa: CAWSPPVRGEQYF
d_call: NA; clone_size: NA; j_call: TRBJ1-4; v_call: TRBV9; cdr3_nt: TGTGCCAGCAGCGTAGAACAGACCGGGGAACTGTTTTTT; cdr3_aa: CASSVEQTGELFF
d_call: NA; clone_size: few; j_call: TRBJ1-1; v_call: TRBV10-1; cdr3_nt: TGCGCCAGCAGTTTGTCAACAAGGAACACTGAAGCTTTCTTT; cdr3_aa: CASSLSTRNTEAFF
d_call: NA; clone_size: NA; j_call: TRBJ2-1; v_call: TRBV18; cdr3_nt: TGTGCCAGCTCATCAGGAGACCAGGGACGGTTCAGGAATGAGCAGTTCTTC; cdr3_aa: CASSSGDQGRFRNEQFF
d_call: TRBD1; clone_size: few; j_call: TRBJ1-2; v_call: TRBV19; cdr3_nt: TGTGCCAGTAGTGTACAGGGGGAGACGACTAACGGCTACACCTTC; cdr3_aa: CASSVQGETTNGYTF
d_call: TRBD1; clone_size: NA; j_call: TRBJ2-7; v_call: TRBV28; cdr3_nt: TGTGCCAGCAGTTTGATCCCCGGGACAGGACAGTCCCACGAGCAGTACTTC; cdr3_aa: CASSLIPGTGQSHEQYF
d_call: NA; clone_size: NA; j_call: TRBJ1-2; v_call: TRBV5-1; cdr3_nt: TGCGCCAGCAGCTTGGGGGGCGGGAATGGCTACACCTTC; cdr3_aa: CASSLGGGNGYTF
d_call: NA; clone_size: NA; j_call: TRBJ1-5; v_call: TRBV9; cdr3_nt: TGTGCCAGCAGCCCGGACGGGGGGCAGCCCCAGCATTTT; cdr3_aa: CASSPDGGQPQHF
d_call: TRBD1; clone_size: NA; j_call: TRBJ2-7; v_call: TRBV5-1; cdr3_nt: TGCGCCAGCAGCTTGGATTCGGCAGGGGGCGAGCAGTACTTC; cdr3_aa: CASSLDSAGGEQYF
d_call: TRBD1; clone_size: NA; j_call: TRBJ1-4; v_call: TRBV27; cdr3_nt: TGTGCCAGCAGTTTATTGCCCCGCCCCCGACAGGGCGGAGAATATGAAAAACTGTTTTTT; cdr3_aa: CASSLLPRPRQGGEYEKLFF
d_call: TRBD1; clone_size: once; j_call: TRBJ1-2; v_call: TRBV5-5; cdr3_nt: TGTGCCAGCACAACGGGAGGGACAGGGGTCTATGGCTACACCTTC; cdr3_aa: CASTTGGTGVYGYTF
d_call: NA; clone_size: NA; j_call: TRBJ2-7; v_call: TRBV30; cdr3_nt: TGTGCCTGGAAAGACAGCTACGAGCAGTACTTC; cdr3_aa: CAWKDSYEQYF
d_call: NA; clone_size: NA; j_call: TRBJ1-5; v_call: TRBV9; cdr3_nt: TGTGCCAGCAGCGTAGGTCCAGGAAGCAATCAGCCCCAGCATTTT; cdr3_aa: CASSVGPGSNQPQHF
d_call: TRBD2; clone_size: NA; j_call: TRBJ2-7; v_call: TRBV6-1; cdr3_nt: TGTGCCAGCAGTGAAGCGGTAACTAGCGGGAACGCCTACGAGCAGTACTTC; cdr3_aa: CASSEAVTSGNAYEQYF
d_call: TRBD1; clone_size: NA; j_call: TRBJ2-1; v_call: TRBV11-2; cdr3_nt: TGTGCCAGCAGCCGACGGGACAGGGCCTACAATGAGCAGTTCTTC; cdr3_aa: CASSRRDRAYNEQFF
d_call: NA; clone_size: NA; j_call: TRBJ2-1; v_call: TRBV30; cdr3_nt: TGTGCCTGGAGTGAGGGGGGAGACTTCGAGCAGTTCTTC; cdr3_aa: CAWSEGGDFEQFF
d_call: TRBD2; clone_size: NA; j_call: TRBJ2-3; v_call: TRBV27; cdr3_nt: TGTGCCAGCAGTTTATCCTTCCCGGGACTAGTCATAACAGATACGCAGTATTTT; cdr3_aa: CASSLSFPGLVITDTQYF
d_call: NA; clone_size: NA; j_call: TRBJ1-1; v_call: TRBV5-6; cdr3_nt: TGTGCCAGCAGCTTGTTAGCAGGGGCAGCCACTGAAGCTTTCTTT; cdr3_aa: CASSLLAGAATEAFF
d_call: TRBD1; clone_size: NA; j_call: TRBJ2-7; v_call: TRBV9; cdr3_nt: TGTGCCAGCAGCGTCGGGACAGGGTCTTTATACGAGCAGTACTTC; cdr3_aa: CASSVGTGSLYEQYF
d_call: NA; clone_size: few; j_call: TRBJ2-1; v_call: TRBV30; cdr3_nt: TGTGCCTGGACCCGGCAGGGCCCCTACAATGAGCAGTTCTTC; cdr3_aa: CAWTRQGPYNEQFF
d_call: NA; clone_size: few; j_call: TRBJ1-1; v_call: TRBV30; cdr3_nt: TGTGCCTGGAGTGCTACAGTATCGGCTTTCTTT; cdr3_aa: CAWSATVSAFF
d_call: NA; clone_size: NA; j_call: TRBJ1-6; v_call: TRBV5-1; cdr3_nt: TGCGCCAGCAGCGACCGGGACCAAAGGGGTTCACCCCTCCACTTT; cdr3_aa: CASSDRDQRGSPLHF
d_call: NA; clone_size: NA; j_call: TRBJ2-7; v_call: TRBV11-2; cdr3_nt: TGTGCCAGCAGCTTAGCAGGTTACGAGCAGTACTTC; cdr3_aa: CASSLAGYEQYF
d_call: TRBD1; clone_size: NA; j_call: TRBJ2-4; v_call: TRBV27; cdr3_nt: TGTGCCAGCAGTCGGACAGGGAACACCAAAAACATTCAGTACTTC; cdr3_aa: CASSRTGNTKNIQYF
d_call: NA; clone_size: once; j_call: TRBJ1-1; v_call: TRBV11-2; cdr3_nt: TGTGCCAGCAGCGTCACAGGGATGAACACTGAAGCTTTCTTT; cdr3_aa: CASSVTGMNTEAFF
d_call: NA; clone_size: NA; j_call: TRBJ1-3; v_call: TRBV19; cdr3_nt: TGTGCCAGTAGTGCTGATCGGGGAATTTGGGCTACTGGAAACACCATATATTTT; cdr3_aa: CASSADRGIWATGNTIYF
d_call: NA; clone_size: NA; j_call: TRBJ1-1; v_call: TRBV9; cdr3_nt: TGTGCCAGCAGCGCTACAGGGAACACTGAAGCTTTCTTT; cdr3_aa: CASSATGNTEAFF
d_call: NA; clone_size: NA; j_call: TRBJ1-5; v_call: TRBV19; cdr3_nt: TGTGCCAGTAGTAGATCCGCCACAGGGTTGCGCAATCAGCCCCAGCATTTT; cdr3_aa: CASSRSATGLRNQPQHF
d_call: NA; clone_size: NA; j_call: TRBJ2-2; v_call: TRBV27; cdr3_nt: TGTGCCAGCAGTATCGGCCCGAACACCGGGGAGCTGTTTTTT; cdr3_aa: CASSIGPNTGELFF
d_call: TRBD2; clone_size: NA; j_call: TRBJ2-2; v_call: TRBV10-3; cdr3_nt: TGTGCCATCAGTGGCGGGAGCTGGGCGAACACCGGGGAGCTGTTTTTT; cdr3_aa: CAISGGSWANTGELFF